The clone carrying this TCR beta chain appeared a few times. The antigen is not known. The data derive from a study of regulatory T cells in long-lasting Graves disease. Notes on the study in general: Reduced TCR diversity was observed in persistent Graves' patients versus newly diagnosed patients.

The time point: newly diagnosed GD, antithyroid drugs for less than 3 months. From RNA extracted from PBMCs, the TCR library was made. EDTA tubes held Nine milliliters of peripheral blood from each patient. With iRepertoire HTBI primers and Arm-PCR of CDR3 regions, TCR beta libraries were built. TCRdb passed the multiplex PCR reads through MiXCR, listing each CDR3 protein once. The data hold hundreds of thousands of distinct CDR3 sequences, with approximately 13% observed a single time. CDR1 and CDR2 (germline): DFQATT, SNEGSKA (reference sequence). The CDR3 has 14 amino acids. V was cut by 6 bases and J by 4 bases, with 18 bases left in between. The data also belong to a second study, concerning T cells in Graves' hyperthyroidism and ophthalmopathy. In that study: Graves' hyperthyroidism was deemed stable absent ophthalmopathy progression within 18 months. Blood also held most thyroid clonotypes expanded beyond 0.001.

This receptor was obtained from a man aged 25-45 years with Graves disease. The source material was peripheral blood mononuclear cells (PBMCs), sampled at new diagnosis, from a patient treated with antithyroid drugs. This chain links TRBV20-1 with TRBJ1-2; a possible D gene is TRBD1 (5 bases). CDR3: CSARTGTSGYGYTF. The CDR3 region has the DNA TGCAGTGCCAGAACCGGGACTTCGGGCTATGGCTACACCTTC.